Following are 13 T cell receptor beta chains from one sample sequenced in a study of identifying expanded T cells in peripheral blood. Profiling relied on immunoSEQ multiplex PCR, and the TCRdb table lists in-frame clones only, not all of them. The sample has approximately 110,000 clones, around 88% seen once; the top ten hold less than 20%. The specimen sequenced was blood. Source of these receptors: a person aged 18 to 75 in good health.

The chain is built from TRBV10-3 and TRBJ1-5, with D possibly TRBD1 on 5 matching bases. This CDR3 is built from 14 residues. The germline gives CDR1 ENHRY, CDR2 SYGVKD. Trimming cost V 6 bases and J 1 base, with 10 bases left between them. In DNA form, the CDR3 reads TGTGCCATCAGCCCCAGGGAGAGCAATCAGCCCCAGCATTTT. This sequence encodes CAISPRESNQPQHF.

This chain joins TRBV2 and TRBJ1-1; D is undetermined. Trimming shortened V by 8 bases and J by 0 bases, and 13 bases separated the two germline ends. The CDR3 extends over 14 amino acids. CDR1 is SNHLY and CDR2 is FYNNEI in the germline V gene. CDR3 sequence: CASASGRLNTEAFF. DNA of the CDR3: TGTGCCAGCGCATCCGGCAGGCTGAACACTGAAGCTTTCTTT.

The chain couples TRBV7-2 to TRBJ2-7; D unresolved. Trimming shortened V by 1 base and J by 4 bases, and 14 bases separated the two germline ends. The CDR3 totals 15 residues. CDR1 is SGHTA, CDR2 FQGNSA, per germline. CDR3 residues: CASSLEWRTGYEQYF. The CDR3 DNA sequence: TGTGCCAGCAGCTTAGAATGGCGGACCGGATACGAGCAGTACTTC.

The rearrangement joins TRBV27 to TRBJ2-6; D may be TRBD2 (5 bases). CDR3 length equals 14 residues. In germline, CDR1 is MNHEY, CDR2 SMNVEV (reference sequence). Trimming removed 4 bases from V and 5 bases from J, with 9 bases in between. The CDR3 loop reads CASSYRERANVLTF. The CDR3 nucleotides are TGTGCCAGCAGTTACCGGGAAAGGGCCAACGTCCTGACTTTC. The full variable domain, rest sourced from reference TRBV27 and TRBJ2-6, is EAQVTQNPRYLITVTGKKLTVTCSQNMNHEYMSWYRQDPGLGLRQIYYSMNVEVTDKGDVPEGYKVSRKEKRNFPLILESPSPNQTSLYFCASSYRERANVLTFGAGSRLTVL.

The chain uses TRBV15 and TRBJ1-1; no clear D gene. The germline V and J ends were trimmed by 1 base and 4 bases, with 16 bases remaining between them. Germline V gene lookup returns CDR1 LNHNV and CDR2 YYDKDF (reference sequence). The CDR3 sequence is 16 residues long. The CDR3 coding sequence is TGTGCCACCAGCAGAGTTAACAGCATAGGAACCACTGAAGCTTTCTTT. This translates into CATSRVNSIGTTEAFF.

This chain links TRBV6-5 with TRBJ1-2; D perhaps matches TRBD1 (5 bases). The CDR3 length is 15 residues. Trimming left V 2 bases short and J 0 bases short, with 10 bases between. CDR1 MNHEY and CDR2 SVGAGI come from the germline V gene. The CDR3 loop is CASSYASRANYGYTF. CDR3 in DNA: TGTGCCAGCAGTTACGCGAGCAGGGCTAACTATGGCTACACCTTC.

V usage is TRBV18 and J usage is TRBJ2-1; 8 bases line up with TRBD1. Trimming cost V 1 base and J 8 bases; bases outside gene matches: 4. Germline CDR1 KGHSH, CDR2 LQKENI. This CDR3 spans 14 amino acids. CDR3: CASSPRDRWHEQFF. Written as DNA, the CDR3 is TGTGCCAGCTCACCACGGGACAGGTGGCATGAGCAGTTCTTC.

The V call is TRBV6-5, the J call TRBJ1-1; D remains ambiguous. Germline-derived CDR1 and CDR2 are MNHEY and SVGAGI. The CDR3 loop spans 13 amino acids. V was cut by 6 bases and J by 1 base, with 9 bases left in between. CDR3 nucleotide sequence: TGTGCCAGCAGGGTCTCGGGGAACACTGAAGCTTTCTTT. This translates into CASRVSGNTEAFF.

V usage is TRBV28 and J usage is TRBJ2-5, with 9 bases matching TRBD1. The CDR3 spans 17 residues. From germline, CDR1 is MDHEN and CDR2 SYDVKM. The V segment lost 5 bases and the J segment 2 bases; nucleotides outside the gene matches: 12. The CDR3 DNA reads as TGTGCCAGCAGTCCCGGGACAGGGTTGATTGGTCAAGAGACCCAGTACTTC. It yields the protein CASSPGTGLIGQETQYF.

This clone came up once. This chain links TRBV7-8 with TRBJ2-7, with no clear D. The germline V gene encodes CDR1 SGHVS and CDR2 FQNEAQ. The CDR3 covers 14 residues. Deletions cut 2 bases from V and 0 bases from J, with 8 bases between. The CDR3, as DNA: TGTGCCAGCAGCTTAATGACCCACTCCTACGAGCAGTACTTC. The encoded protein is CASSLMTHSYEQYF.

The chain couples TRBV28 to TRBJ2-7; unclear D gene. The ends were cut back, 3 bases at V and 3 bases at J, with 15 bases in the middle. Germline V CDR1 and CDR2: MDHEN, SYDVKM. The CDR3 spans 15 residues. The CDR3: CASSLAGRPDYEQYF. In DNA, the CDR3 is TGTGCCAGCAGTTTGGCCGGACGGCCTGACTACGAGCAGTACTTC.

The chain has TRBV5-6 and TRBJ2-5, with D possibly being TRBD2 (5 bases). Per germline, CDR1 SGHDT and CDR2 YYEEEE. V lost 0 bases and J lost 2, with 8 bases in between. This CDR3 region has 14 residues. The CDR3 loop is CASSLAGNQETQYF. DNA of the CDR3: TGTGCCAGCAGCTTGGCCGGGAATCAAGAGACCCAGTACTTC.

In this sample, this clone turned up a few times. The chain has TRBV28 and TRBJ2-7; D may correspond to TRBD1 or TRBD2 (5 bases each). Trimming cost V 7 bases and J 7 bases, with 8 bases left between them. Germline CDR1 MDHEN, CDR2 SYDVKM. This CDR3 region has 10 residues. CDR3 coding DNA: TGTGCCAGCATTGGGACGGAGCAGTACTTC. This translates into CASIGTEQYF.